This TCR beta chain was retrieved from a study of blood T cell repertoires in COVID-19 (dated by TCRdb to 2018 to 2021). Broadly, across the study: Samples covering the acute and convalescent phases of COVID-19 were provided by collaborators in the United States, Italy and Spain. The prospective study material was composed of cDNA or gDNA derived from T cells, B-cell-depleted T cells, or PBMCs. Subjects who had been exposed to COVID-19, were actively infected with it, or had recovered from it provided the deeply sampled blood TCRbeta repertoires that made up the dataset. The repertoires were released in a freely available public database meant as a resource for research on the immune response to SARS-CoV-2. Samples were obtained from the ongoing ImmuneRACE study (first 160 participants) and from some 1,300 subjects provided by 6 global collaborators. Sample metadata almost always included a de-identified subject ID, COVID-19 status, age in years and sex. Where HLA class I and class II types were available, the types were taken from metadata supplied by the sample provider, not from assay-based typing. Results and caveats for the whole study, not just this receptor: Clinical and demographic metadata were provided uncurated, with the amount varying by source and participant.

Enrolling through a virtual design, the prospective study's participants ranged in age from roughly 18 to 89 years and lived across more than 20 United States geographic areas. To assign participants to cohorts, the prospective study relied on clinical history that participants themselves reported in a screening survey and a study questionnaire. Recovered participants in ImmuneRACE Cohort 3 were defined by two consecutive negative NP/OP PCR tests, clearance by a healthcare professional, or resolution of symptoms. Mobile phlebotomists in the prospective study collected whole blood, serum and a nasopharyngeal or oropharyngeal swab from every participant. Prospective study participants could optionally give additional blood draws and questionnaires over an approximately two-month period. Blood samples from the prospective study were shipped frozen or at room temperature prior to DNA extraction. TCRbeta CDR3 regions were amplified from genomic DNA using the immunoSEQ Assay, a bias-controlled multiplex PCR. Per the authors' processing: The number of nucleated cells in each sample was estimated from the amplification of reference gene primers within the assay. To quantify the absolute abundance of each unique TCRbeta CDR3 rearrangement, sequence reads were collapsed and filtered. Productive Simpson clonality was computed per sample as the square root of Simpson's diversity index over productive rearrangements. The clones in this table, taken by TCRdb from immuneACCESS, are in-frame only. Not every clone is retained; where verified, under half of the shortfall comes from an unresolved V gene, and the cause of the rest is unknown. V and J calls and clone size are as listed in that table; D and trimming were resolved from the DNA. Recorded for this sample are some 330,000 clones; 85% to 90% of them occurred a single time. About 4% of the sample rests with the top ten.

This clone was counted a single time. The clone's antigen remains unknown. No base qualities exist here, and no much larger clone lies one base off it. The receptor was derived from a man aged 25 to 40 who had recovered from COVID-19. Sequencing was performed on PBMCs or T cells enriched from blood (not recorded which).

CDR3 protein: CASSQDTGTGRSHEQYF. The sequenced DNA: TGTGCCAGCAGTCAAGACACCGGGACAGGGCGTTCTCACGAGCAGTACTTC. This receptor chain uses TRBV2 and TRBJ2-7, with 9 bases matching TRBD1. The junction shows trimming of 5 bases on V and 5 bases on J, and the gene matches do not reach 16 bases of it. CDR1 and CDR2 are read off the germline V gene as SNHLY and FYNNEI. The CDR3 sequence holds 17 residues, the cysteine and phenylalanine included. Solely the CDR3 DNA is kept, with 51 bases framed from the first base.